The next 22 T cell receptor beta chains were all read from a single sample in a study of cytomegalovirus exposure and HLA in healthy donors. Researchers ran the PCR with 60 Vbeta and 13 Jbeta primers. TCRdb keeps only in-frame clones here, not all; method: immunoSEQ multiplex PCR. The sample includes 150,000 or so clones, around two thirds of them seen just once. The source material was PBMCs. These receptors originate from a woman aged 18-29 years in good health and CMV-seronegative.

The chain uses TRBV6-5 and TRBJ1-5; 8 bases align to TRBD1. CDR3 size: 15 residues. The V segment lost 6 bases and the J segment 4 bases; nucleotides outside the gene matches: 8. The germline CDR1 and CDR2 sequences are MNHEY and SVGAGI. Here the CDR3 reads CASSRTGIGNQPQHF. The CDR3, as DNA: TGTGCCAGCAGCCGGACAGGGATTGGAAATCAGCCCCAGCATTTT.

This CDR3 reads CASSMWDRAYEQYF. The CDR3 nucleotides are TGTGCCAGTAGTATGTGGGACAGGGCCTACGAGCAGTACTTC. The rearrangement uses TRBV19 and TRBJ2-7; TRBD1 matches at 9 bases. The CDR3 consists of 14 residues. Per germline, CDR1 LNHDA and CDR2 SQIVND (reference sequence). Unmatched junction bases numbered 2, after V lost 3 bases and J lost 2 bases.

The rearrangement joins TRBV29-1 to TRBJ1-6, with TRBD1 identical over 7 bases. CDR3 length: 14 residues. Germline CDR1 and CDR2: SQVTM and ANQGSEA. Trimming cost V 5 bases and J 7 bases; bases outside gene matches: 8. DNA of the CDR3: TGCAGCGTTTTGACAGGGTCGGAGAATTCACCCCTCCACTTT. Amino acid sequence: CSVLTGSENSPLHF.

This rearrangement joins TRBV11-1 to TRBJ1-6, with TRBD1 identical over 11 bases. Germline V gene lookup returns CDR1 SGHAT and CDR2 FQDESV (reference sequence). The junction had 2 bases not matched to a gene; V was cut back by 6 bases and J by 7 bases. CDR3 length: 14 residues. The CDR3 region has the DNA TGTGCCAGCAGGGGACAGGGGGACAATTCACCCCTCCACTTT. Residues: CASRGQGDNSPLHF.

The chain recombines TRBV10-3 with TRBJ2-7, with 13 positions matching TRBD2. The CDR3 extends over 15 amino acids. V dropped 9 bases and J dropped 3; count of bases not matched to a gene: 8. Germline loops: CDR1 ENHRY, CDR2 SYGVKD. CDR3 DNA: TGTGCCATTAGGACTAGCGGGGGACCTTTCTACGAGCAGTACTTC. It specifies CAIRTSGGPFYEQYF.

This chain joins TRBV6-6 and TRBJ2-1; D not resolved. The germline V gene has CDR1 MNHNY and CDR2 SVGAGI (reference sequence). V was trimmed by 6 bases and J by 0 bases, leaving 9 bases between them. This CDR3 region has 14 residues. CDR3 residues: CASRPASSYNEQFF. For the CDR3, the DNA is TGTGCCAGCAGACCAGCGAGCTCCTACAATGAGCAGTTCTTC.

The chain uses TRBV7-9 and TRBJ1-4; TRBD1 is a possible D gene (5 bases). Germline CDR1 reads SEHNR; CDR2 reads FQNEAQ (reference sequence). The CDR3 has 14 residues. V lost 3 bases, J lost 3 bases, and 8 bases lay in between. The CDR3 protein is CASSLGGANEKLFF. The CDR3 nucleotides are TGTGCCAGCAGCTTGGGGGGGGCTAATGAAAAACTGTTTTTT.

This chain connects TRBV4-1 to TRBJ1-1; D gene ambiguous. The CDR3 covers 13 residues. The V gene lost 4 bases and the J gene lost 5 bases, with 11 bases spanning the gap. In germline, CDR1 is MGHRA, CDR2 YSYEKL. The CDR3 sequence: CASSPQARTEAFF. The CDR3 DNA reads TGCGCCAGCAGCCCCCAGGCTCGGACTGAAGCTTTCTTT.

The chain combines TRBV11-3 with TRBJ2-7; 8 bases are a match to TRBD1. The CDR3 has 12 amino acids. Germline V CDR1 and CDR2: SGHNT, YENEEA. The trim removed 6 bases at V and 5 bases at J, leaving 3 bases unmatched. DNA for the CDR3: TGTGCCAGCAGTCGGGACAGGAACGAGCAGTACGTC. Translation: CASSRDRNEQYV.

This clone was observed once. The CDR3 spells CASSNRVDGYTF. The DNA of the CDR3 is TGTGCCAGTAGTAACAGGGTGGATGGCTACACCTTC. The chain links TRBV19 to TRBJ1-2, with a tentative D call TRBD1 (6 bases). Trimming took off 4 bases at V and 6 bases at J, with 9 bases between the two ends. The CDR3 covers 12 residues. CDR1 is LNHDA and CDR2 is SQIVND in the germline V gene (reference sequence).

The chain is built from TRBV27 and TRBJ1-2; 9 nucleotides align to TRBD1. Per the germline V gene, CDR1 is MNHEY and CDR2 is SMNVEV (reference sequence). CDR3 length equals 15 residues. The J segment lost 6 bases and the V segment lost 6 bases, leaving 11 bases of the junction unmatched. DNA of the CDR3: TGTGCCAGCAGGGCCCCGGGACAGGGTTTTCATGGCTACACCTTC. Its translation: CASRAPGQGFHGYTF.

The chain has TRBV28 and TRBJ2-5, with a tentative D call TRBD1 (5 bases). The CDR3 is made up of 14 amino acids. From germline, CDR1 is MDHEN and CDR2 SYDVKM. Trimming cost V 2 bases and J 6 bases, with 13 bases left between them. As DNA, the CDR3 is TGTGCCAGCAGTTTAACGTCAGGGCAAAAGACCCAGTACTTC. Protein sequence: CASSLTSGQKTQYF.

J is TRBJ2-5 and V is TRBV2, with 10 bases fitting TRBD1. Trimming removed 5 bases from V and 5 bases from J; junction bases left unmatched: 8. Germline assignment: CDR1 SNHLY and CDR2 FYNNEI. The CDR3 sequence is 15 residues long. The CDR3 region has the DNA TGTGCCAGCAGTTCGGGACAGGGGACACGGGAGACCCAGTACTTC. Encoded protein: CASSSGQGTRETQYF.

The chain combines TRBV15 with TRBJ1-5, with a weak D call TRBD1 (5 bases). The CDR3 sequence is 14 residues long. CDR1 and CDR2 (germline): LNHNV, YYDKDF (reference sequence). Trimming removed 6 bases at V and 4 bases at J, with 13 bases between. CDR3 amino acids: CATSWKGRNQPQHF. CDR3 DNA sequence: TGTGCCACCAGTTGGAAGGGGCGGAATCAGCCCCAGCATTTT.

V and J are TRBV2 and TRBJ2-7; D gene uncertain. Germline V lookup: CDR1 SNHLY, CDR2 FYNNEI. V was trimmed by 2 bases and J by 6 bases, leaving 11 bases between them. CDR3 length equals 13 residues. As DNA, the CDR3 is TGTGCCAGCAGTGAACAGGCGACGCGCGAGCAGTACTTC. Residues: CASSEQATREQYF.

This clone has just a few counts. The chain has TRBV27 and TRBJ2-1, with D possibly being TRBD2 (6 bases). This CDR3 is 14 amino acids long. Germline V gene data show CDR1 as MNHEY and CDR2 as SMNVEV (reference sequence). Trimming took 9 bases from V and 2 from J, leaving 14 bases between them. The CDR3 is CASRSASAYNEQFF. Written as DNA, the CDR3 is TGTGCCAGTCGGTCGGCTAGCGCCTACAATGAGCAGTTCTTC.

This clone was observed a single time. This chain joins TRBV7-9 and TRBJ1-6, with a possible D match to TRBD1 (6 bases). Germline CDR1 and CDR2: SEHNR and FQNEAQ (reference sequence). V shed 2 bases and J shed 5 bases, with 10 bases lying between them. The CDR3 loop spans 15 amino acids. The CDR3 sequence is CASSLYRQDNSPLHF. For the CDR3, the DNA is TGTGCCAGCAGCTTATACCGACAGGATAATTCACCCCTCCACTTT. The full variable domain, completed using reference TRBV7-9 and TRBJ1-6, is DTGVSQNPRHKITKRGQNVTFRCDPISEHNRLYWYRQTLGQGPEFLTYFQNEAQLEKSRLLSDRFSAERPKGSFSTLEIQRTEQGDSAMYLCASSLYRQDNSPLHFGNGTRLTVT.

The V and J genes are TRBV18 and TRBJ2-1, with D tentatively TRBD1 (6 bases). The CDR3 is 14 amino acids. Deletions cut 6 bases from V and 8 bases from J, with 17 bases between. Germline values: CDR1 KGHSH, CDR2 LQKENI. DNA for the CDR3: TGTGCCAGCTCCACTCTCCTGGGGGCGGATGAGCAGTTCTTC. This translates into CASSTLLGADEQFF.

About this clone: A read error may account for a junction end that differs from germline. The chain links TRBV9 to TRBJ2-6; TRBD2 is a possible D gene (6 bases). From germline, CDR1 is SGDLS and CDR2 YYNGEE. There are 16 residues in the CDR3. In DNA, the CDR3 is TGTGCCAGCAGCGCGGGACCTTCGGGCGGGGCCAACGGCCTGACTTTC. As protein: CASSAGPSGGANGLTF.

V is TRBV18 and J is TRBJ1-3; D unresolved. The CDR3 sequence is 15 residues long. V was clipped by 2 bases and J by 0 bases, with 8 bases between them. In germline, CDR1 is KGHSH, CDR2 LQKENI. As DNA, the CDR3 is TGTGCCAGCTCACCAGCGGTATACTCTGGAAACACCATATATTTT. Translating gives CASSPAVYSGNTIYF.

This sequence joins TRBV10-3 and TRBJ1-1; 7 nucleotides align to TRBD1. Germline V CDR1 and CDR2: ENHRY, SYGVKD. The CDR3 runs to 15 residues. Germline trimming cut 7 bases from V and 5 bases from J; bases unmatched to any gene: 13. The DNA for the CDR3 is TGTGCCATCAAGGGTCAACAGGGGCCGGGGACTGAAGCTTTCTTT. It is translated as CAIKGQQGPGTEAFF.

The V gene is TRBV12-5, the J gene TRBJ1-1; 9 positions match TRBD1. CDR3 length: 14 amino acids. The germline V gene has CDR1 LGHNT and CDR2 FRNRAP. V was clipped by 5 bases and J by 5 bases; unmatched bases: 6. For the CDR3, the DNA is TGTGCTAGTGGTCTGGGACAGGGTTGGACTGAAGCTTTCTTT. Its translation is CASGLGQGWTEAFF.